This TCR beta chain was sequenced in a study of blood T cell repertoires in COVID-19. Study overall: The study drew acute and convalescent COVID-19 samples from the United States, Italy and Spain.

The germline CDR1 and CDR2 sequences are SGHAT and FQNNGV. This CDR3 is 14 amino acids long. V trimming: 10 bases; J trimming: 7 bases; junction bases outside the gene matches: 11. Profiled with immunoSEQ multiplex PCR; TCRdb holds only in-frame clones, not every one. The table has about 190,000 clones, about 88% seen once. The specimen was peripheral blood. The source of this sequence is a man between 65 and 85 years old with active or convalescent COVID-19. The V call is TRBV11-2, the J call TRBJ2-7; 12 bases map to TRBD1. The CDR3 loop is CATRSGTGGNEQYF. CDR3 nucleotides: TGTGCCACTAGGTCCGGGACAGGGGGCAATGAGCAGTACTTC.